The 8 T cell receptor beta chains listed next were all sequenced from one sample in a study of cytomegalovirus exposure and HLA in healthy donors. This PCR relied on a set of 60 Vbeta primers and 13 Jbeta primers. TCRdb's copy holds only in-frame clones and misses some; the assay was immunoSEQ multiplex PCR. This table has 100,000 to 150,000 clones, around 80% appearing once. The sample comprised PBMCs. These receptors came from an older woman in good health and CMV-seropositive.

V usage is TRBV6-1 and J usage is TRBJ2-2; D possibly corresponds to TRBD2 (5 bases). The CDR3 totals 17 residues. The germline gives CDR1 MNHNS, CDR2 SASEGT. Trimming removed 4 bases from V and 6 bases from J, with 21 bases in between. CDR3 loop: CASSVYPEGEKAGELFF. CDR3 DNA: TGTGCCAGCAGTGTCTACCCCGAGGGAGAGAAAGCCGGGGAGCTGTTTTTT.

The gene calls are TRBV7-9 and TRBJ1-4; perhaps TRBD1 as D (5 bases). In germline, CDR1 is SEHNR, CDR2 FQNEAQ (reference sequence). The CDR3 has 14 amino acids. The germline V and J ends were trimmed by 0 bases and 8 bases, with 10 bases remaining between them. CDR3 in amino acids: CASSLAQGGEKLFF. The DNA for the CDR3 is TGTGCCAGCAGCTTAGCCCAGGGTGGGGAAAAACTGTTTTTT.

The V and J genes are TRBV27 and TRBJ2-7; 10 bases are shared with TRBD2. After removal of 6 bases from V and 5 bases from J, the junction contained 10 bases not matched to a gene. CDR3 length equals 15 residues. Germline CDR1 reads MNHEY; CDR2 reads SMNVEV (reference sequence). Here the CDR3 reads CASRPGTSVGDEQYF. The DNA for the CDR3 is TGTGCCAGCAGGCCAGGGACTAGCGTCGGCGACGAGCAGTACTTC.

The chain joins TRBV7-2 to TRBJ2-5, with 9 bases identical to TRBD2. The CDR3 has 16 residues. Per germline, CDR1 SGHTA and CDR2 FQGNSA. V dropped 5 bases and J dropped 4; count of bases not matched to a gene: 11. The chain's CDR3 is CASSPNGGGAPETQYF. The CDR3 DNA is TGTGCCAGCAGCCCAAATGGCGGGGGGGCCCCAGAGACCCAGTACTTC.

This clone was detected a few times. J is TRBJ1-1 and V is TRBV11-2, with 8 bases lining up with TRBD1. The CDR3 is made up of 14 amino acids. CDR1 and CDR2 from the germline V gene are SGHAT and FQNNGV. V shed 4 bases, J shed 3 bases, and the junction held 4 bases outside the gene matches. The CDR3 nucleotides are TGTGCCAGCAGCTACCTACAGGGGGACACTGAAGCTTTCTTT. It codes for CASSYLQGDTEAFF.

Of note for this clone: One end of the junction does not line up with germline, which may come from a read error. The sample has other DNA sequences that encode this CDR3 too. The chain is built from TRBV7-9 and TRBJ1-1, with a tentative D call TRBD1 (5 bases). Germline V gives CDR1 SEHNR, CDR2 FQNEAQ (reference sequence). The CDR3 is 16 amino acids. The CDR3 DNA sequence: TGTGCCAGCAGCTTATGGGGCGGGGCACCTAACACTGAAGCTTTCTTC. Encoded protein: CASSLWGGAPNTEAFF. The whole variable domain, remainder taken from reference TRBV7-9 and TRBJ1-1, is DTGVSQNPRHKITKRGQNVTFRCDPISEHNRLYWYRQTLGQGPEFLTYFQNEAQLEKSRLLSDRFSAERPKGSFSTLEIQRTEQGDSAMYLCASSLWGGAPNTEAFFGQGTRLTVV.

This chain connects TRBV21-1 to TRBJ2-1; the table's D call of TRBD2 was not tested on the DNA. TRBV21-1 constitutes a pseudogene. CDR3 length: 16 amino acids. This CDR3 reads CASSNSGTTSYNEQFF. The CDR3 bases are TGTGCCAGCAGCAATAGCGGGACTACCAGCTACAATGAGCAGTTCTTC.

CDR3 residues: CASSDPSQGAYEQYF. CDR3 nucleotides: TGTGCCAGCAGTGATCCGTCACAGGGGGCCTACGAGCAGTACTTC. The V gene is TRBV2, the J gene TRBJ2-7, with 8 bases fitting TRBD1. Per the germline V gene, CDR1 is SNHLY and CDR2 is FYNNEI. Trimming at V came to 3 bases and at J to 2 bases, leaving 6 bases not matched to a gene. This CDR3 has 15 amino acids.